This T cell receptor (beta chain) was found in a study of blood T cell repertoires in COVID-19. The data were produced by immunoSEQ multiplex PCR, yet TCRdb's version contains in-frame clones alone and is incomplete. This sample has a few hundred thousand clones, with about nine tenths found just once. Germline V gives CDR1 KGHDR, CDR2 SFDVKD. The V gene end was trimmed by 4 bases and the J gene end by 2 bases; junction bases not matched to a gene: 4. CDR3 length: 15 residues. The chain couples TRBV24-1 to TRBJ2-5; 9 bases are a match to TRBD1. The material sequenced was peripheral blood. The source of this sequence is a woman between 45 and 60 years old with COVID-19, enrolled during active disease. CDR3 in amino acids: CATSDTTGGQETQYF. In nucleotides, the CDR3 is TGTGCCACCAGTGACACGACAGGGGGTCAAGAGACCCAGTACTTC.